This TCR beta chain was recovered during a study of shared clonotypes between healthy human individuals. Method: immunoSEQ multiplex PCR; TCRdb's copy keeps in-frame clones and lacks some. The table lists about 1.5 million clones, around 97% of them singletons, with more than 0.9% in the top ten. This clone was seen a handful of times. One end of the junction fails to match germline, which may point to a read error. The CDR3 totals 8 residues. Germline V gene data show CDR1 as DFQATT and CDR2 as SNEGSKA (reference sequence). The chain combines TRBV20-1 with TRBJ2-7; tentatively, D is TRBD1 or TRBD2 (5 bases each). The source is a man aged 30 to 45 in good health. Material for sequencing was naive CD4+ T cells sorted from blood. Subset described: CD45RA+ positively selected. The CDR3 here is CSGPEGSF. In nucleotides, the CDR3 is TGCAGTGGGCCAGAGGGGAGCTTC.